This is a list of T cell receptor beta chains from one sample in a study of cytomegalovirus exposure and HLA in healthy donors. Assay: immunoSEQ multiplex PCR; the TCRdb copy retains only in-frame clones and omits some. The data hold about 160,000 clones, with roughly 90% observed a single time. The sequenced sample consisted of PBMCs. The receptors come from a man aged 18 to 29 in good health and CMV-seropositive. Both conserved end residues are part of each CDR3. D genes are given only for firm matches.

v_gene: TRBV7-9; len: 15; d_gene: TRBD1; j_gene: TRBJ2-2; CDR3nt: TGTGCCAGCAGCTTATATGCAGGGGGCACCGGGGAGCTGTTTTTT; CDR3aa: CASSLYAGGTGELFF
v_gene: TRBV28; len: 16; d_gene: .; j_gene: TRBJ1-1; CDR3nt: TGTGCCAGCAGTCCACCTAGAATCCTAGGAAACACTGAAGCTTTCTTT; CDR3aa: CASSPPRILGNTEAFF
v_gene: TRBV19; len: 16; d_gene: TRBD1; j_gene: TRBJ1-4; CDR3nt: TGTGCCAGTAGTATTGGACAGGGGCGCCTTAATGAAAAACTGTTTTTT; CDR3aa: CASSIGQGRLNEKLFF
v_gene: TRBV6-5; len: 15; d_gene: .; j_gene: TRBJ2-3; CDR3nt: TGTGCCAGCAGTTTCACGAGGGCCAGCACAGATACGCAGTATTTT; CDR3aa: CASSFTRASTDTQYF
v_gene: TRBV7-9; len: 13; d_gene: .; j_gene: TRBJ2-2; CDR3nt: TGTGCCAGCAGCTCCAGTATGACCGGGGAGCTGTTTTTT; CDR3aa: CASSSSMTGELFF
v_gene: TRBV28; len: 17; d_gene: TRBD2; j_gene: TRBJ2-7; CDR3nt: TGTGCCAGCAGTTTAACCCCCTCGACTAGCGGGATGAACGAGCAGTACTTC; CDR3aa: CASSLTPSTSGMNEQYF
v_gene: TRBV27; len: 17; d_gene: TRBD2; j_gene: TRBJ2-2; CDR3nt: TGTGCCAGCAGTCCCAATGGACTAGCGGGAGAGACCGGGGAGCTGTTTTTT; CDR3aa: CASSPNGLAGETGELFF
v_gene: TRBV28; len: 15; d_gene: TRBD1; j_gene: TRBJ2-1; CDR3nt: TGTGCTACCGTACCGGGACAGGGTTTGTACAATGAGCAGTTCTTC; CDR3aa: CATVPGQGLYNEQFF
v_gene: TRBV28; len: 11; d_gene: .; j_gene: TRBJ2-3; CDR3nt: TGTGCCAGCAGTTTCCGGGATACGCAGTATTTT; CDR3aa: CASSFRDTQYF
v_gene: TRBV12-2; len: 16; d_gene: .; j_gene: TRBJ1-4; CDR3nt: TGTGCAAGTCGCTTTCACAGGGGGCTATCTAATGAAAAACTGTTTTTT; CDR3aa: CASRFHRGLSNEKLFF
v_gene: TRBV11-2; len: 15; d_gene: TRBD1; j_gene: TRBJ2-3; CDR3nt: TGTGCCAGCAGCCACACCCGGGACAGTAAATATACGCAGTATTTT; CDR3aa: CASSHTRDSKYTQYF
v_gene: TRBV28; len: 16; d_gene: .; j_gene: TRBJ1-2; CDR3nt: TGTGCCAGCAGTTTACTACTGACAGGTCCCCTTCGGGGCTACACCTTC; CDR3aa: CASSLLLTGPLRGYTF
v_gene: TRBV28; len: 13; d_gene: .; j_gene: TRBJ2-7; CDR3nt: TGTGCCAGCAGTTTTCACAGGGCCTACGAGCAGTACTTC; CDR3aa: CASSFHRAYEQYF